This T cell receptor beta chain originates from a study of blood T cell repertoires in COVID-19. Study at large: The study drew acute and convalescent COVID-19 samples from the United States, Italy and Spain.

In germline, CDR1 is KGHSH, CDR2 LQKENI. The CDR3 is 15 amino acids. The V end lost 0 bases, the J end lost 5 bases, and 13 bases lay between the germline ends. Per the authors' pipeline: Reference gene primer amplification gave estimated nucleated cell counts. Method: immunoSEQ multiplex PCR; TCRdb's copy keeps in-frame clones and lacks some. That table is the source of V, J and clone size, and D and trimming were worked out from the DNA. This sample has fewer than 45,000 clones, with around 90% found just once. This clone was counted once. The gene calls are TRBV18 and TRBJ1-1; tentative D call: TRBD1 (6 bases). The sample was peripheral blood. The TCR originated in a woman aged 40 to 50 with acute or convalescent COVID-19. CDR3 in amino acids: CASSPPVRGWTEAFF. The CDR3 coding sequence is TGTGCCAGCTCACCACCGGTCAGGGGATGGACTGAAGCTTTCTTT.